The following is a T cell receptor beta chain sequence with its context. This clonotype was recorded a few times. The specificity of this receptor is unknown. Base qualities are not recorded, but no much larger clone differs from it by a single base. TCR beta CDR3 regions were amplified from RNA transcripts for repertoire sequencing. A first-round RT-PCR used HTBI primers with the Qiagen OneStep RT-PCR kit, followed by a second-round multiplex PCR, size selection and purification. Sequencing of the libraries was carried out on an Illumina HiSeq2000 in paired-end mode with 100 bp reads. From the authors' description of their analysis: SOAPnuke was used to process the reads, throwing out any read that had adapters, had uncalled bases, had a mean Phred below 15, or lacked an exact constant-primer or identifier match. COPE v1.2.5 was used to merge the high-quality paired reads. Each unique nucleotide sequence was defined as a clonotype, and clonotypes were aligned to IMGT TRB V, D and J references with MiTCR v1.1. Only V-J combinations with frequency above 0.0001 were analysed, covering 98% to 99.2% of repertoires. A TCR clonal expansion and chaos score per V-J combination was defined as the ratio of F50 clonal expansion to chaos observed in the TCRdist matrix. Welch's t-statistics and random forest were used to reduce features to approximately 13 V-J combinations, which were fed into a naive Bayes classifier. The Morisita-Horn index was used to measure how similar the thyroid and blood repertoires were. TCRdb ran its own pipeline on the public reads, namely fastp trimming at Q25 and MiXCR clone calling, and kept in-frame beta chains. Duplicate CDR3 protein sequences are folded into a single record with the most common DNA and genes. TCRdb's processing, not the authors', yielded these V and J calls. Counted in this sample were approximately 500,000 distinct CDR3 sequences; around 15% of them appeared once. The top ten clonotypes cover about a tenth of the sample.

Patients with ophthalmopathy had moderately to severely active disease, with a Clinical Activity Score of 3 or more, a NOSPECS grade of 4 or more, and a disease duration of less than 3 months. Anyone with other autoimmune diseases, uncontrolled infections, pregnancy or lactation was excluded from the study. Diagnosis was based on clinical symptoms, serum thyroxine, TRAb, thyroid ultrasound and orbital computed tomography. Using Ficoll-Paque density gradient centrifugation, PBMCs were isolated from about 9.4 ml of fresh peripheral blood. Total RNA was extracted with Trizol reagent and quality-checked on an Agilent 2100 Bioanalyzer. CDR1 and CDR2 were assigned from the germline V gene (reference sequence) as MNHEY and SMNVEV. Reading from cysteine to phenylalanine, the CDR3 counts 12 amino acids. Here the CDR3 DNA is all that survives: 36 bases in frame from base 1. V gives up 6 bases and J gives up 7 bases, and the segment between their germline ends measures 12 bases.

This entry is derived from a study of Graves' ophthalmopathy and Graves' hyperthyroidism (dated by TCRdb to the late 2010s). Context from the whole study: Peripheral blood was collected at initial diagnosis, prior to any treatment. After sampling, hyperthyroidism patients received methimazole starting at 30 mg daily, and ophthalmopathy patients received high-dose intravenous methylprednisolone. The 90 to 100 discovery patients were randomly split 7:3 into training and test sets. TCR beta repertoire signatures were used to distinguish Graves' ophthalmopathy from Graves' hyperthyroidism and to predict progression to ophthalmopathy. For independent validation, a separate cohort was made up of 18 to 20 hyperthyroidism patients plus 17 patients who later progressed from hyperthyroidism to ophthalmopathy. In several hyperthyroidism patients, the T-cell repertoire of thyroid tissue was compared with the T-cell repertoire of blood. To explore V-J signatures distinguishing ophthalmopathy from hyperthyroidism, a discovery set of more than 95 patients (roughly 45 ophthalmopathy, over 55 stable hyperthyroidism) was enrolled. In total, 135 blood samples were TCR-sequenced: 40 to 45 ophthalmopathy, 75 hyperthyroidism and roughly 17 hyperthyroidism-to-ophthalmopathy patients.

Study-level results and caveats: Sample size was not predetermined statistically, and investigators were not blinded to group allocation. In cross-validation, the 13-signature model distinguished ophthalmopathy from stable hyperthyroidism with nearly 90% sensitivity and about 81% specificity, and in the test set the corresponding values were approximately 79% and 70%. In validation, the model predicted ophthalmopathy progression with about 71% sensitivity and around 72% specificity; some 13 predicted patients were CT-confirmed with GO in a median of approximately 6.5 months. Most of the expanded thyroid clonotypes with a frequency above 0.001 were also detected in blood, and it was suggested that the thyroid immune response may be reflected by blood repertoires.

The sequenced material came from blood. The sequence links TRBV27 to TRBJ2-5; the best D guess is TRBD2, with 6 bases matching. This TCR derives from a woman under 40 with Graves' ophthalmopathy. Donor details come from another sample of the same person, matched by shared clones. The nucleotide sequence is TGTGCCAGCAGCCTCGCCGGGGGGACCCAGTACTTC. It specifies CASSLAGGTQYF.